This entry features one T cell receptor beta chain sequence. There were TCR beta CDR3 regions amplified from RNA transcripts. The HTBI set primed first-round TCR CDR3 RT-PCR. Via MiXCR, TCRdb re-called the multiplex PCR reads, giving one row per CDR3 protein. The sample consists of fewer than 250,000 distinct CDR3 sequences, approximately 17% of them appearing once. The data stem from a study of T cells in Graves' hyperthyroidism and ophthalmopathy. Not enrolled were patients with uncontrolled infection, other autoimmune disease, pregnancy or lactation. The sequencing input was blood. The receptor's source is a man aged 45-60 years with Graves' hyperthyroidism.

CDR3 protein: CASSFTDSPLHF. Here the CDR3 DNA reads TGTGCCAGCAGCTTCACAGATTCACCCCTCCACTTT. The chain joins TRBV11-2 to TRBJ1-6; no clear D. V was cut by 3 bases and J by 8 bases, with 5 bases left in between. The CDR3 length is 12 residues. Germline CDR1 reads SGHAT; CDR2 reads FQNNGV.